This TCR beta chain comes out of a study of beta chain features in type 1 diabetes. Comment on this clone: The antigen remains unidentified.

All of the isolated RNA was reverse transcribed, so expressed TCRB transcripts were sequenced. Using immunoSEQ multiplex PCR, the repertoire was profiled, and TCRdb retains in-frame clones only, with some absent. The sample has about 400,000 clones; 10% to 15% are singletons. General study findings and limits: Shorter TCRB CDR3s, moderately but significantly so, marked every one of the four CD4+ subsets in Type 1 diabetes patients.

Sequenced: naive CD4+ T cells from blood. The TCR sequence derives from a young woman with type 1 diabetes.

The DNA for the CDR3 is TGTGCCAGTACCATGACTAATTCGGTTCTAAACATTCAGTACTTC. Residues: CASTMTNSVLNIQYF. The V gene is TRBV19, the J gene TRBJ2-4; weak D call: TRBD2 (5 bases). This CDR3 contains 15 residues. Germline CDR1 and CDR2: LNHDA and SQIVND (reference sequence). V was shortened by 7 bases and J by 6 bases, with 19 bases between the two germline ends.